This paragraph covers one T cell receptor beta chain sequence. Germline V gives CDR1 SGHAT, CDR2 FQNNGV. The CDR3 runs 16 residues. Trimming removed 5 bases from V and 2 bases from J, with 18 bases in between. This specimen belongs to a study of control samples from healthy donors and cancer patients. TCRdb keeps only in-frame clones here, not all; method: immunoSEQ multiplex PCR. The profile covers about 57,000 clones, with 94% appearing a single time and 3.5% to 4% taken by the ten largest. This chain uses TRBV11-2 with TRBJ2-5; either TRBD1 or TRBD2 may supply D (8 bases each). The source is a man under 40 in good health. Sequencing was done on a sample of blood. CDR3 sequence (DNA): TGTGCCAGCAGCGGACAGGGACTAGTCCCACAAGAGACCCAGTACTTC. Translation: CASSGQGLVPQETQYF.